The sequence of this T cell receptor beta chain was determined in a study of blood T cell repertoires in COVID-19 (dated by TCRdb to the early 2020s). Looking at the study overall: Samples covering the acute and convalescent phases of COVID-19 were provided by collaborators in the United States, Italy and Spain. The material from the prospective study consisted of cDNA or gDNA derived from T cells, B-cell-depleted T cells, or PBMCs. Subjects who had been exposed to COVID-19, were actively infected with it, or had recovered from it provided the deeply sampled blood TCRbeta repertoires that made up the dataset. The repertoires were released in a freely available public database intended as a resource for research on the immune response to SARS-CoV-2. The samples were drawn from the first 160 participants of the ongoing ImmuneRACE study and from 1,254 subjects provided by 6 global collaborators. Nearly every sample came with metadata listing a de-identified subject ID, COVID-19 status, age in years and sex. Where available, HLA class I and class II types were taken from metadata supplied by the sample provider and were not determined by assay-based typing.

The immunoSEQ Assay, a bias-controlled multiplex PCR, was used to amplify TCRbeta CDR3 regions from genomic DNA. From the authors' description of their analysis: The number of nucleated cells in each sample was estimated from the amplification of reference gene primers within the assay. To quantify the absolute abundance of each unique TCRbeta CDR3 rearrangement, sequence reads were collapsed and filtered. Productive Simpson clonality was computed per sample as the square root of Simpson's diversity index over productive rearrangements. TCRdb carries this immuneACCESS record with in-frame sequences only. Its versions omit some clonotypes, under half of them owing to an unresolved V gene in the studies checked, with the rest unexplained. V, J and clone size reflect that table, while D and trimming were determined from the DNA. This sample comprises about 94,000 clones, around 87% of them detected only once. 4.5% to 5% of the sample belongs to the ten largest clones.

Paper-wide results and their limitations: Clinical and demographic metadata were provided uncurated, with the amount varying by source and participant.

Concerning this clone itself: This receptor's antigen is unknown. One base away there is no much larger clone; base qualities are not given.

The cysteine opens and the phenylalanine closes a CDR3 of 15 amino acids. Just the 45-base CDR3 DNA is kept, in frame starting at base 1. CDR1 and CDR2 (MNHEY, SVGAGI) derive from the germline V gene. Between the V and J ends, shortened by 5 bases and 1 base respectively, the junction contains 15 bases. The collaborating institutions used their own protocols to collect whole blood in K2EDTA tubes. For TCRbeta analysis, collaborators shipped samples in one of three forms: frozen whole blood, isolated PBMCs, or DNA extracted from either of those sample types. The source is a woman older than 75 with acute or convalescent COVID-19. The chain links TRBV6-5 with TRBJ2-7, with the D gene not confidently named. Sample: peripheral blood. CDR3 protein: CASSPPTLFSYEQYF. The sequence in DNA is TGTGCCAGCAGTCCCCCCACTCTTTTTTCCTACGAGCAGTACTTC.